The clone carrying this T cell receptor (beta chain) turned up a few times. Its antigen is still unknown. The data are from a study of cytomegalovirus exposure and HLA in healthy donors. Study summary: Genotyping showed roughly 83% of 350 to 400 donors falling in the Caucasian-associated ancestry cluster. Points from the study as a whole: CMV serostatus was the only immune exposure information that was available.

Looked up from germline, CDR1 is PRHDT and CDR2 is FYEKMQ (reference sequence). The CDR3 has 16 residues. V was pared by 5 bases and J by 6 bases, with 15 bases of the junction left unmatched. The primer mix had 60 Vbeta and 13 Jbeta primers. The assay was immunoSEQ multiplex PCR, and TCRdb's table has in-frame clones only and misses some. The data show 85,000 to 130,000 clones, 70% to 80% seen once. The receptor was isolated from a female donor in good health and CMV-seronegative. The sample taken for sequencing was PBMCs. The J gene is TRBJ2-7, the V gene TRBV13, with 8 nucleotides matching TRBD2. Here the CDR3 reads CASSRLGAGAAIEQYF. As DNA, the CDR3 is TGTGCCAGCAGCCGACTAGGAGCGGGAGCCGCCATCGAGCAGTACTTC.